The 8 T cell receptor beta chains below come from one sample, sequenced in a study of metastatic and nonmetastatic thyroid tumors. TCRdb re-clonotyped the PCR reads through MiXCR. The sample holds 35,000 to 50,000 clones; around 16% are singletons and the top ten take approximately 10%. Every patient underwent thyroid surgery untreated. Material: tumor tissue. The receptor source for this set is a female donor with papillary thyroid cancer or a benign thyroid nodule (not recorded which). Some clones in this sample may be carry-over from other donors' samples.

This clone was counted at least ten times. The rearrangement uses TRBV7-6 and TRBJ2-5; 10 bases match TRBD2. The V gene's germline CDR1 is SGHVS and CDR2 FNYEAQ. The CDR3 contains 17 residues. V trimming: 1 base; J trimming: 4 bases; junction bases outside the gene matches: 9. In nucleotides, the CDR3 is TGTGCCAGCAGCTTAGGGCTTAGCGGGAGGTTTAGAGAGACCCAGTACTTC. Residues: CASSLGLSGRFRETQYF.

This clone was seen ten or more times. CDR3: CASSQDRNTEAFF. The CDR3 DNA follows: TGTGCCAGCAGCCAGGACCGGAACACTGAAGCTTTCTTT. The J gene is TRBJ1-1, the V gene TRBV7-3, with D hard to call. Germline CDR1 reads SGHTA; CDR2 reads FQGTGA. V shed 5 bases and J shed 1 base, with 8 bases lying between them. There are 13 residues in the CDR3.

This clone has a count of ten or more. This chain uses TRBV20-1 with TRBJ2-7; TRBD2 aligns across 11 bases. The V gene end was trimmed by 3 bases and the J gene end by 7 bases; junction bases not matched to a gene: 8. The germline gives CDR1 DFQATT, CDR2 SNEGSKA (reference sequence). The CDR3 covers 14 residues. The CDR3 loop is CSASSGRAFREQYF. In DNA form, the CDR3 reads TGCAGTGCTAGTAGCGGGAGGGCCTTTCGGGAGCAGTACTTC.

This clone turned up a few times. The rearrangement links TRBV12-3 or TRBV12-4 to TRBJ2-1, with 10 nucleotides matching TRBD2. The ends lost 10 bases at V and 12 bases at J; junction bases unmatched: 18. CDR3 length: 15 residues. The CDR3 spells CAISPWTSGLTGQFF. CDR3 nucleotides: TGTGCCATCAGCCCCTGGACTAGCGGACTGACGGGGCAGTTCTTC.

This clone was counted many times. The chain couples TRBV18 to TRBJ1-1; D gene unclear. The germline gives CDR1 KGHSH, CDR2 LQKENI. Trimming took off 6 bases at V and 5 bases at J, with 16 bases between the two ends. The CDR3 is 14 residues long. The CDR3 loop is CASSPTTTGTEAFF. The CDR3, as DNA: TGTGCCAGCTCCCCAACCACTACGGGGACTGAAGCTTTCTTT.

The chain combines TRBV20-1 with TRBJ2-7; 7 nucleotides line up with TRBD1. CDR1 and CDR2 from the germline V gene are DFQATT and SNEGSKA (reference sequence). Trimming at V came to 5 bases and at J to 2 bases, leaving 9 bases not matched to a gene. This CDR3 is built from 14 residues. This CDR3 is CSAVAIQGAYEQYF. CDR3 sequence (DNA): TGCAGTGCTGTAGCAATTCAGGGGGCCTACGAGCAGTACTTC.

The sample holds many counts of this clone. The rearrangement links TRBV27 to TRBJ1-5, with D maybe TRBD1 (5 bases). Germline values: CDR1 MNHEY, CDR2 SMNVEV (reference sequence). The germline V and J ends were trimmed by 1 base and 7 bases, with 14 bases remaining between them. The CDR3 length is 15 residues. This CDR3 is CASSLYGSEGQPQHF. CDR3 nucleotide sequence: TGTGCCAGCAGTTTATACGGGTCGGAGGGGCAGCCCCAGCATTTT.

This clone was counted ten times or more. The gene calls are TRBV18 and TRBJ1-5; D not certain. Germline CDR1 reads KGHSH; CDR2 reads LQKENI. This CDR3 spans 15 amino acids. The V gene lost 3 bases and the J gene lost 0 bases, with 9 bases spanning the gap. CDR3 nucleotides: TGTGCCAGCTCACCTCACCAGCTTAGCAATCAGCCCCAGCATTTT. Residues: CASSPHQLSNQPQHF.